This T cell receptor (beta chain) was identified during a study of T cell repertoires in cytomegalovirus infection. Study-wide background: HLA-B-restricted CMV epitopes that are well studied were used alongside recently identified HLA-C-restricted ones. Indicated by public TCR beta signatures were CMV infection and matching HLA type.

This clonotype was counted ten times or more. What it binds is not known. Overall study results and limits: HLA-C-restricted CMV clonotypes gave the most frequent clonotype in two of eight donors. Identification of carriers of CMV plus the relevant HLA was achieved through cumulative public TCR beta family frequency.

The CDR3 covers 15 residues. CDR1 LNHDA and CDR2 SQIVND come from the germline V gene (reference sequence). Trimming pared 6 bases from V and 4 bases from J, leaving 13 bases between. TCRdb independently ran MiXCR on the reads; one entry per CDR3 protein. Of 570,000 or so distinct CDR3 sequences in the sample, 35% to 50% are singletons; the top ten hold 48%. Here the sequenced sample was cultured PBMCs, taken from culture after CMV antigen stimulation. The chain joins TRBV19 to TRBJ2-6; D uncertain. The TCR sequence derives from a human donor in good health (CMV status not recorded). Some clones in this sample may be carry-over from other donors' samples. The DNA for the CDR3 is TGTGCCAGTAGCCCCACCGGGTCCGGGGCCAACGTCCTGACTTTC. Protein sequence: CASSPTGSGANVLTF.